These 26 T cell receptor beta chains were all obtained from the same sample, sequenced in a study of follicular helper T cells after annual influenza vaccination. Time point in this sample: 2015-2016 season, 7 days after influenza vaccination. Sequenced by immunoSEQ multiplex PCR; TCRdb stores in-frame clones only, minus some. The sample has 8,500 to 11,000 clones, over 65% seen once. The starting material was CXCR5- memory CD4+ T cells sorted from blood, obtained 7 days after influenza vaccination. These receptors originate from an adult who received the influenza vaccine.

The CDR3 region is CVRSLPGGRTEAFF. In DNA, the CDR3 is TGTGTCAGAAGCCTCCCCGGGGGGCGGACTGAAGCTTTCTTT. The V call is TRBV7-5, the J call TRBJ1-1. TRBV7-5 is a pseudogene locus. The CDR3 totals 14 residues.

V usage is TRBV5-6 and J usage is TRBJ1-2, with unresolved D. The CDR3 runs to 14 residues. The germline CDR1 and CDR2 sequences are SGHDT and YYEEEE. V shed 0 bases and J shed 5 bases, with 11 bases lying between them. The DNA for the CDR3 is TGTGCCAGCAGCTTGGAAATGGGCAGATATGGCTACACCTTC. It translates to CASSLEMGRYGYTF.

This sequence joins TRBV15 and TRBJ2-2, with D perhaps TRBD1 or TRBD2 (5 bases each). CDR3 size: 14 residues. CDR1 is LNHNV and CDR2 is YYDKDF in the germline V gene (reference sequence). Trimming stripped 6 bases from V and 6 bases from J, with 14 bases between. The DNA for the CDR3 is TGTGCCACCAGGGGGCGGGTAGCGTCCGGGGAGCTGTTTTTT. Translating gives CATRGRVASGELFF.

This chain uses TRBV7-9 with TRBJ1-1; no clear D. Per germline, CDR1 SEHNR and CDR2 FQNEAQ (reference sequence). Trimming removed 1 base at V and 4 bases at J, with 7 bases between. This CDR3 has 13 amino acids. The DNA for the CDR3 is TGTGCCAGCAGCTTAGGGGTAGGCACTGAAGCTTTCTTT. This sequence encodes CASSLGVGTEAFF.

CDR3 sequence reads: CASSSLEESGNTIYF. Here the CDR3 DNA reads TGTGCCAGCAGCTCACTGGAAGAATCTGGAAACACCATATATTTT. The gene calls are TRBV7-2 and TRBJ1-3; unclear D gene. The CDR3 has 15 amino acids. Germline V gene data show CDR1 as SGHTA and CDR2 as FQGNSA. V lost 4 bases to trimming and J lost 1 base, with 11 bases between them.

This clone has just one count. The V and J genes are TRBV5-1 and TRBJ2-1, with 8 bases that match TRBD2. From germline, CDR1 is SGHRS and CDR2 YFSETQ. Trimming took 1 base from V and 8 from J; bases not matched to a gene: 8. CDR3 length: 15 amino acids. The CDR3 loop is CASSLPTGGLYEQFF. The CDR3 DNA is TGCGCCAGCAGCTTGCCCACGGGGGGGTTATATGAGCAGTTCTTC.

The rearrangement joins TRBV29-1 to TRBJ1-2; 9 bases match TRBD1. From germline, CDR1 is SQVTM and CDR2 ANQGSEA. The CDR3 consists of 13 residues. V lost 6 bases and J lost 8; bases outside the gene matches: 10. The CDR3 reads CSVLRTGEEGYTF. CDR3 bases: TGCAGCGTACTAAGGACAGGGGAGGAGGGCTACACCTTC.

This clone was seen just once. The chain couples TRBV11-3 to TRBJ2-3; 8 nucleotides agree with TRBD2. The V gene's germline CDR1 is SGHNT and CDR2 YENEEA. The trim removed 5 bases at V and 4 bases at J, leaving 8 bases unmatched. There are 15 residues in the CDR3. The CDR3 reads CASSPGLATADTQYF. In DNA form, the CDR3 reads TGTGCCAGCAGCCCAGGACTAGCTACCGCAGATACGCAGTATTTT.

This chain uses TRBV28 with TRBJ1-6; weak D call: TRBD1 (5 bases). In germline, CDR1 is MDHEN, CDR2 SYDVKM. V was trimmed by 8 bases and J by 3 bases, leaving 14 bases between them. CDR3 size: 15 residues. The CDR3 region is CASREDGGYNSPLHF. The CDR3 DNA sequence: TGTGCCAGCCGTGAAGATGGGGGCTATAATTCACCCCTCCACTTT.

The chain has TRBV6-1 and TRBJ2-7, with 10 bases that match TRBD1. Germline V CDR1 and CDR2: MNHNS, SASEGT. V lost 6 bases, J lost 5 bases, and 10 bases stayed unmatched. The CDR3 covers 15 residues. The CDR3 loop is CASRDDRGRWDEQYF. Here the CDR3 DNA reads TGTGCCAGCAGAGACGACAGGGGGCGGTGGGACGAGCAGTACTTC.

The CDR3, as DNA: TGTGCCAGCTCACCTGTCGGAGGGGATCAGCCCCAGCATTTT. Translation: CASSPVGGDQPQHF. This chain connects TRBV18 to TRBJ1-5; tentative D call: TRBD1 (5 bases). CDR3 length: 14 amino acids. Looked up from germline, CDR1 is KGHSH and CDR2 is LQKENI. With 3 bases removed from V and 5 bases from J, the gap between germline ends came to 11 bases.

V and J are TRBV18 and TRBJ2-7; TRBD2 matches 7 bases. Germline V CDR1 and CDR2: KGHSH, LQKENI. The ends lost 3 bases at V and 2 bases at J; junction bases unmatched: 10. The CDR3 is 16 residues long. In DNA, the CDR3 is TGTGCCAGCTCACCTAGAAGTCTAGCGGTAACCTACGAGCAGTACTTC. This gives the protein CASSPRSLAVTYEQYF.

V is TRBV9 and J is TRBJ2-1; D unresolved. The CDR3 contains 12 residues. Germline assignment: CDR1 SGDLS and CDR2 YYNGEE. V was cut by 0 bases and J by 5 bases, with 3 bases left in between. The DNA for the CDR3 is TGTGCCAGCAGCGTAGGGCACAATGAGCAGTTCTTC. Its translation: CASSVGHNEQFF.

There are a few counts of this clone. J is TRBJ2-3 and V is TRBV5-1, with 10 nucleotides matching TRBD2. Germline values: CDR1 SGHRS, CDR2 YFSETQ. The V gene end was trimmed by 4 bases and the J gene end by 5 bases; junction bases not matched to a gene: 10. The CDR3 is made up of 16 amino acids. The CDR3 region is CASSMGSGGAVDTQYF. For the CDR3, the DNA is TGCGCCAGCAGCATGGGGAGCGGGGGGGCCGTAGATACGCAGTATTTT.

The V and J genes are TRBV12-5 and TRBJ2-5; D is possibly TRBD1 (6 bases). The CDR3 covers 14 residues. CDR1 and CDR2 from the germline V gene are LGHNT and FRNRAP. Trimming cost V 7 bases and J 3 bases, with 15 bases left between them. The CDR3 region is CASALGQMEETQYF. DNA of the CDR3: TGTGCTAGTGCTCTGGGACAAATGGAAGAGACCCAGTACTTC.

The chain uses TRBV10-2 and TRBJ2-5; a possible D gene is TRBD2 (6 bases). Germline-derived CDR1 and CDR2 are WSHSY and SAAADI. The V gene lost 6 bases and the J gene lost 0 bases, with 8 bases spanning the gap. The CDR3 has 13 amino acids. This CDR3 is CASRRDHQETQYF. In nucleotides, the CDR3 is TGCGCCAGCAGGCGGGACCACCAAGAGACCCAGTACTTC.

The rearrangement links TRBV6-5 to TRBJ2-2; the D gene is possibly TRBD2 (6 bases). The CDR3 contains 14 residues. V shed 2 bases and J shed 6 bases, with 10 bases lying between them. The germline V gene has CDR1 MNHEY and CDR2 SVGAGI. CDR3 region: CASSYGGSPGELFF. DNA of the CDR3: TGTGCCAGCAGTTACGGGGGGTCTCCCGGGGAGCTGTTTTTT.

The gene calls are TRBV5-5 and TRBJ1-4, with D possibly being TRBD1 (5 bases). Germline CDR1 SGHKS, CDR2 YYEKEE (reference sequence). The CDR3 has 15 amino acids. V lost 0 bases to trimming and J lost 7 bases, with 13 bases between them. CDR3 coding DNA: TGTGCCAGCAGCTTGGGATGGGGAAGGGGTGAAAAACTGTTTTTT. It is translated as CASSLGWGRGEKLFF.

This sequence joins TRBV5-1 and TRBJ1-4, with D possibly TRBD1 on 5 matching bases. The CDR3 runs 15 residues. From germline, CDR1 is SGHRS and CDR2 YFSETQ. Trimming pared 2 bases from V and 7 bases from J, leaving 15 bases between. CDR3 in amino acids: CASSLYLGGSEKLFF. CDR3 bases: TGCGCCAGCAGCTTATACCTTGGGGGTAGTGAAAAACTGTTTTTT.

The V gene is TRBV28, the J gene TRBJ1-2; D is possibly TRBD1 (5 bases). In germline, CDR1 is MDHEN, CDR2 SYDVKM. The CDR3 has 18 amino acids. The germline V and J ends were trimmed by 5 bases and 1 base, with 23 bases remaining between them. The CDR3 spells CASSPFLGGNTLNYGYTF. As DNA, the CDR3 is TGTGCCAGCAGTCCCTTCCTGGGGGGGAACACCCTTAACTATGGCTACACCTTC.

Regarding this clone: A junction end diverges from the germline sequence, so it may reflect a read error. This rearrangement joins TRBV6-4 to TRBJ2-7; 11 bases align to TRBD2. The CDR3 length is 18 residues. Germline-derived CDR1 and CDR2 are MRHNA and SNTAGT. The CDR3 region is CARSEGVAGGPRASEQYF. The DNA of the CDR3 is TGTGCCAGAAGTGAGGGAGTAGCGGGGGGGCCACGGGCGAGCGAGCAGTACTTC.

The chain carries TRBV19 and TRBJ2-2; possible D gene TRBD1, 6 bases. CDR1 LNHDA and CDR2 SQIVND come from the germline V gene (reference sequence). The V gene lost 1 base and the J gene lost 1 base, with 13 bases spanning the gap. This CDR3 region has 17 residues. In DNA, the CDR3 is TGTGCCAGTAGTATAGGGGCGGTCAGGGGGAACACCGGGGAGCTGTTTTTT. This encodes CASSIGAVRGNTGELFF.

The chain uses TRBV28 and TRBJ2-7; either TRBD1 or TRBD2 may fit D (7 bases each). From germline, CDR1 is MDHEN and CDR2 SYDVKM. Trimming left V 10 bases short and J 6 bases short, with 22 bases between. The CDR3 consists of 14 residues. The CDR3 is CATSVGRGLREQYF. Written as DNA, the CDR3 is TGTGCCACCTCCGTAGGGAGGGGGCTGCGCGAGCAGTACTTC.

The rearrangement joins TRBV6-5 to TRBJ2-1; D is perhaps TRBD2 (5 bases). Trimming removed 2 bases at V and 6 bases at J, with 11 bases between. CDR1 and CDR2 (germline): MNHEY, SVGAGI. The CDR3 has 14 amino acids. The CDR3: CASSYLPRGNEQFF. CDR3 bases: TGTGCCAGCAGTTACCTCCCCCGGGGCAATGAGCAGTTCTTC.

This clone was observed a few times. The chain is built from TRBV7-9 and TRBJ1-1, with TRBD1 as a possible D gene (6 bases). The CDR3 has 14 amino acids. Germline lookup yields CDR1 SEHNR and CDR2 FQNEAQ (reference sequence). V was cut by 4 bases and J by 1 base, with 10 bases left in between. CDR3 in amino acids: CASSSPQGNTEAFF. DNA for the CDR3: TGTGCCAGCAGCTCTCCACAGGGGAACACTGAAGCTTTCTTT. Full variable domain (remainder filled in from reference TRBV7-9 and TRBJ1-1): DTGVSQNPRHKITKRGQNVTFRCDPISEHNRLYWYRQTLGQGPEFLTYFQNEAQLEKSRLLSDRFSAERPKGSFSTLEIQRTEQGDSAMYLCASSSPQGNTEAFFGQGTRLTVV.

The rearrangement joins TRBV7-2 to TRBJ2-6, with D unresolved. CDR1 SGHTA and CDR2 FQGNSA come from the germline V gene. The CDR3 loop spans 12 amino acids. Trimming took off 1 base at V and 5 bases at J, with 0 bases between the two ends. CDR3 sequence (DNA): TGTGCCAGCAGCTTAGGGGCCAACGTCCTGACTTTC. Translation: CASSLGANVLTF.